This TCR beta chain is drawn from a study of blood T cell repertoires in COVID-19. Study summary: The samples span acute and convalescent COVID-19 from the United States, Italy and Spain.

Trimming removed 0 bases from V and 2 bases from J, with 18 bases in between. Germline V gives CDR1 SGDLS, CDR2 YYNGEE. This CDR3 contains 17 residues. In the authors' workflow: Cell counts per sample came from amplifying reference gene primers. Sequencing used immunoSEQ multiplex PCR; TCRdb keeps in-frame clones, though not all of them. That table supplies the V and J calls and clone size; D and trimming were determined from the DNA. In the table there are about 56,000 clones, roughly nine tenths of which are singletons. V gene TRBV9 combines with J gene TRBJ2-7, with TRBD1 as a possible D gene (6 bases). The specimen was peripheral blood. The TCR comes from a human donor in a cohort sampled during active COVID-19. The CDR3 nucleotides are TGTGCCAGCAGCGTAGCAAGCCCGGCAGGGGTACCCTACGAGCAGTACTTC. Its protein product is CASSVASPAGVPYEQYF.